These T cell receptor beta chains were read from a single sample in a study of blood T cell repertoires in COVID-19. Profiling relied on immunoSEQ multiplex PCR, and the TCRdb table lists in-frame clones only, not all of them. The table lists 80,000 to 95,000 clones, 70% to 90% of them singletons. Sequencing was carried out using peripheral blood. These receptors originate from a human donor in a cohort sampled during active COVID-19. The CDR3 runs from the conserved cysteine through the conserved F or W. D genes are given only for firm matches. Clone size is shown for a subset of rows, as once, few, many or a class of expanded clone.

j_call | d_call | clone_size | v_call | cdr3_aa | cdr3_nt
TRBJ1-2 | . | . | TRBV6-5 | CASSRGHLGYTF | TGTGCCAGCAGCCGGGGACACCTCGGCTACACCTTC
TRBJ2-1 | TRBD2 | few | TRBV2 | CASSDRTSGGREFF | TGTGCCAGCAGTGATCGGACTAGCGGGGGAAGAGAGTTCTTC
TRBJ2-3 | TRBD2 | . | TRBV5-4 | CASSGRPAGGLRDTQYF | TGTGCCAGCAGCGGGCGGCCAGCGGGGGGCCTGAGGGATACGCAGTATTTT
TRBJ1-4 | . | . | TRBV6-5 | CASSYGSATNEKLFF | TGTGCCAGCAGTTACGGAAGCGCAACTAATGAAAAACTGTTTTTT
TRBJ2-5 | . | . | TRBV10-3 | CAISMTDQETQYF | TGTGCCATCAGTATGACTGACCAAGAGACCCAGTACTTC
TRBJ2-1 | . | few | TRBV6-6 | CASNPTGERYNEQFF | TGTGCCAGCAATCCGACAGGAGAACGTTACAATGAGCAGTTCTTC
TRBJ2-3 | . | . | TRBV5-5 | CASSLEDNTDTQYF | TGTGCCAGCAGCTTGGAGGACAACACAGATACGCAGTATTTT
TRBJ2-4 | . | . | TRBV18 | CASSPGQGLGIQYF | TGTGCCAGCTCACCTGGTCAGGGGCTAGGCATTCAGTACTTC
TRBJ1-6 | . | . | TRBV7-5 | CARSRRRSQGAENSPLHF | TGTGCCAGAAGCCGAAGAAGAAGTCAGGGGGCCGAAAATTCACCCCTCCACTTT
TRBJ1-6 | . | few | TRBV5-1 | CASSTETGNSPLHF | TGCGCCAGCAGCACTGAAACAGGGAATTCACCCCTCCACTTT
TRBJ2-1 | TRBD1 | . | TRBV11-3 | CASSSGGQGLRQFF | TGTGCCAGCAGCTCCGGGGGACAGGGTCTTAGGCAGTTCTTC
TRBJ1-1 | TRBD1 | . | TRBV3-1/TRBV3-2 | CASRAGGMNTEAFF | TGTGCCAGCAGGGCAGGGGGGATGAACACTGAAGCTTTCTTT
TRBJ1-5 | . | few | TRBV27 | CATTPTGGVGQPQHF | TGTGCCACCACCCCTACCGGGGGGGTTGGTCAGCCCCAGCATTTT
TRBJ1-1 | . | . | TRBV11-2 | CASSLPGRMNTEAFF | TGTGCCAGCAGCTTACCAGGGCGGATGAACACTGAAGCTTTCTTT
TRBJ1-1 | . | . | TRBV4-1 | CASSPGRGATEAFF | TGCGCCAGCAGCCCCGGACGGGGGGCCACTGAAGCTTTCTTT
TRBJ1-3 | . | . | TRBV18 | CASSPSRTASSGNTIYF | TGTGCCAGCTCACCATCGAGGACAGCGAGCTCTGGAAACACCATATATTTT
TRBJ2-1 | TRBD1 | . | TRBV5-1 | CASSLDRGVDEQFF | TGCGCCAGCAGCTTGGACAGGGGTGTGGATGAGCAGTTCTTC
TRBJ1-2 | TRBD1 | . | TRBV4-1 | CASSQSTGRGYGYTF | TGCGCCAGCAGCCAGTCGACAGGGCGAGGGTATGGCTACACCTTC
TRBJ2-1 | . | . | TRBV18 | CASSPQTPNEQFF | TGTGCCAGCTCACCACAGACACCCAATGAGCAGTTCTTC
TRBJ2-7 | . | . | TRBV5-4 | CASSLSPTGAYEQYF | TGTGCCAGCAGCCTCTCCCCGACAGGTGCCTACGAGCAGTACTTC
TRBJ2-4 | TRBD2 | . | TRBV18 | CASSPSGGPGNIQYF | TGTGCCAGCTCACCTAGCGGGGGGCCTGGGAACATTCAGTACTTC
TRBJ2-1 | . | . | TRBV12-5 | CASGSSHEQFF | TGTGCTAGTGGGTCTAGTCATGAGCAGTTCTTC
TRBJ2-1 | . | once | TRBV2 | CASSPRTISSNEQFF | TGTGCCAGCAGTCCACGGACTATAAGTAGCAATGAGCAGTTCTTC
TRBJ2-7 | . | . | TRBV18 | CASSGGRAPVNEQYF | TGTGCCAGCTCAGGGGGCAGAGCCCCCGTCAACGAGCAGTACTTC
TRBJ1-6 | . | . | TRBV5-5 | CASSLPQSSPLHF | TGTGCCAGCAGCTTGCCACAGTCTTCACCCCTCCACTTT
TRBJ1-2 | TRBD1 | few | TRBV7-8 | CASRQPGQGYGYTF | TGTGCCAGCAGACAACCGGGACAGGGGTATGGCTACACCTTC
TRBJ1-1 | . | . | TRBV2 | CASQLTGNTEAFF | TGTGCCAGTCAATTGACAGGGAACACTGAAGCTTTCTTT
TRBJ1-2 | . | . | TRBV7-6 | CASSSAAGGSLGGYTF | TGTGCCAGCAGCTCAGCTGCCGGCGGGTCCCTTGGGGGCTACACCTTC
TRBJ2-1 | TRBD1 | . | TRBV4-2 | CASSQQLGTGYNEQFF | TGTGCCAGCAGCCAACAATTAGGGACAGGCTACAATGAGCAGTTCTTC
TRBJ2-1 | . | . | TRBV5-1 | CASSLANGGSYNEQFF | TGCGCCAGCAGCTTGGCCAACGGAGGCTCCTACAATGAGCAGTTCTTC
TRBJ2-3 | . | . | TRBV9 | CASSPWADSTDTQYF | TGTGCCAGCAGCCCCTGGGCCGATAGCACAGATACGCAGTATTTT
TRBJ1-4 | TRBD1 | once | TRBV4-1 | CASSQEGDKGQGVNEKLFF | TGCGCCAGCAGCCAAGAGGGGGACAAAGGACAGGGGGTTAATGAAAAACTGTTTTTT